The 20 T cell receptor beta chains listed next were all sequenced from one sample in a study of blood T cell repertoires in COVID-19. This table comes from immunoSEQ multiplex PCR, and its TCRdb copy is limited to in-frame clones, with some not included. The table has about 110,000 clones, 70% to 80% seen once. The specimen was peripheral blood. The receptor set was obtained from a human donor with acute or convalescent COVID-19. The donor label of this sample is uncertain.

The genes are TRBV5-1 and TRBJ1-4, with TRBD1 identical over 9 bases. After removal of 3 bases from V and 6 bases from J, the junction contained 6 bases not matched to a gene. Germline V gene lookup returns CDR1 SGHRS and CDR2 YFSETQ. The CDR3 sequence is 15 residues long. Here the CDR3 DNA reads TGCGCCAGCAGCTCCTACAGGGGGCGGGATGAAAAACTGTTTTTT. This translates into CASSSYRGRDEKLFF.

The V and J genes are TRBV12-5 and TRBJ2-2; D unresolved. Germline values: CDR1 LGHNT, CDR2 FRNRAP. The ends were cut back, 1 base at V and 1 base at J, with 10 bases in the middle. The CDR3 has 16 residues. This chain's CDR3 is CASGLGRVGNTGELFF. As DNA, the CDR3 is TGTGCTAGTGGTTTGGGCCGGGTGGGGAACACCGGGGAGCTGTTTTTT.

V usage is TRBV5-5 and J usage is TRBJ1-6; the D gene is possibly TRBD1 (5 bases). V was clipped by 3 bases and J by 7 bases, with 20 bases between them. Germline V CDR1 and CDR2: SGHKS, YYEKEE (reference sequence). This CDR3 has 17 residues. CDR3 in amino acids: CASSSSPPQGLNSPLHF. The CDR3 nucleotides are TGTGCCAGCAGCTCCTCCCCACCGCAGGGATTAAATTCACCCCTCCACTTT.

J is TRBJ2-3 and V is TRBV3-1 (or the pseudogene TRBV3-2); D possibly corresponds to TRBD1 (6 bases). The germline CDR1 and CDR2 sequences are LGHDT and YNNKEL (reference sequence). The V end was cut by 6 bases, the J end by 4 bases, with 20 bases between. This CDR3 spans 16 amino acids. The CDR3 loop is CASSPQGRQFPDTQYF. The CDR3 DNA reads TGTGCCAGCAGTCCCCAGGGGAGACAATTCCCAGATACGCAGTATTTT.

At least ten counts were recorded for this clone. Here the CDR3 DNA reads TGCGCCAGCAGCTTTACAGACTACTCCTACGAGCAGTACTTC. Protein sequence: CASSFTDYSYEQYF. The rearrangement uses TRBV5-1 and TRBJ2-7, with D perhaps matching TRBD2 (5 bases). The germline CDR1 and CDR2 sequences are SGHRS and YFSETQ. This CDR3 comprises 14 residues. Between the trimmed V and J ends, which lost 2 bases and 0 bases, there was a span of 9 bases.

V usage is TRBV11-3 and J usage is TRBJ2-3, with a weak D call TRBD2 (7 bases). The germline V and J ends were trimmed by 5 bases and 5 bases, with 17 bases remaining between them. The length of the CDR3 is 15 residues. The germline CDR1 and CDR2 sequences are SGHNT and YENEEA. The CDR3 DNA sequence: TGTGCCAGCAGCCCCCGGGCGGGGGCGGTAGATACGCAGTATTTT. This gives the protein CASSPRAGAVDTQYF.

The rearrangement joins TRBV30 to TRBJ2-1, with 11 nucleotides matching TRBD1. Trimming took 7 bases from V and 8 from J; bases not matched to a gene: 10. In germline, CDR1 is GTSNPN, CDR2 SVGIG (reference sequence). CDR3 length: 14 amino acids. CDR3 sequence: CAYGTGGFVDEQFF. DNA of the CDR3: TGTGCCTACGGGACAGGGGGGTTCGTGGATGAGCAGTTCTTC. Based on the CDR3 plus reference TRBV30 and TRBJ2-1, the full variable domain is SQTIHQWPATLVQPVGSPLSLECTVEGTSNPNLYWYRQAAGRGLQLLFYSVGIGQISSEVPQNLSASRPQDRQFILSSKKLLLSDSGFYLCAYGTGGFVDEQFFGPGTRLTVL.

This chain connects TRBV19 to TRBJ2-7; D is perhaps TRBD2 (6 bases). This CDR3 comprises 15 residues. V lost 3 bases, J lost 1 base, and 13 bases lay in between. The germline CDR1 and CDR2 sequences are LNHDA and SQIVND (reference sequence). The CDR3, as DNA: TGTGCCAGTAGTATCCGGGACTTAGCGTCCTACGAGCAGTACTTC. Encoded protein: CASSIRDLASYEQYF.

The rearrangement uses TRBV6-5 and TRBJ2-7; 9 bases are shared with TRBD1. The CDR3 length is 15 residues. The germline gives CDR1 MNHEY, CDR2 SVGAGI. V shed 7 bases, J shed 1 base, and the junction held 8 bases outside the gene matches. The CDR3 spells CASTRQGGESYEQYF. CDR3 nucleotides: TGTGCCAGCACCCGACAGGGGGGTGAATCCTACGAGCAGTACTTC.

This chain joins TRBV27 and TRBJ1-2; D is perhaps TRBD1 (6 bases). Germline V gene sequence: CDR1 MNHEY, CDR2 SMNVEV (reference sequence). The CDR3 is 13 amino acids. CDR3 region: CAAGGGGGYGYTF. In nucleotides, the CDR3 is TGTGCGGCCGGCGGTGGGGGCGGATATGGCTACACCTTC.

The rearrangement uses TRBV19 and TRBJ1-3; D is possibly TRBD1 (5 bases). Trimming removed 3 bases from V and 7 bases from J, with 16 bases in between. This CDR3 is built from 15 residues. The germline V gene encodes CDR1 LNHDA and CDR2 SQIVND (reference sequence). The CDR3 coding sequence is TGTGCCAGTAGTATCCTCGACAGCCGTCGGAACACCATATATTTT. This sequence encodes CASSILDSRRNTIYF.

V usage is TRBV5-1 and J usage is TRBJ1-6, with D hard to call. The CDR3 runs to 15 residues. Trimming shortened V by 0 bases and J by 10 bases, and 14 bases separated the two germline ends. Germline V lookup: CDR1 SGHRS, CDR2 YFSETQ. This CDR3 reads CASSLVGLGGSPLHF. CDR3 sequence (DNA): TGCGCCAGCAGCTTGGTGGGGTTAGGAGGGTCACCCCTCCACTTT. The full variable domain, with the rest looked up from reference TRBV5-1 and TRBJ1-6, is KAGVTQTPRYLIKTRGQQVTLSCSPISGHRSVSWYQQTPGQGLQFLFEYFSETQRNKGNFPGRFSGRQFSNSRSEMNVSTLELGDSALYLCASSLVGLGGSPLHFGNGTRLTVT.

This chain connects TRBV10-3 to TRBJ1-2; 10 nucleotides match TRBD1. Losses at the gene ends were 8 bases for V and 4 bases for J; bases not matched to a gene: 7. Germline V gives CDR1 ENHRY, CDR2 SYGVKD. CDR3 size: 14 residues. CDR3 DNA sequence: TGTGCCATCCGTCCCGGGACAGGGGCCTATGGCTACACCTTC. Translated, it gives CAIRPGTGAYGYTF.

The J gene is TRBJ2-5, the V gene TRBV28, with 8 positions matching TRBD2. This CDR3 region has 15 residues. Germline trimming cut 4 bases from V and 2 bases from J; bases unmatched to any gene: 6. Germline V gives CDR1 MDHEN, CDR2 SYDVKM. This chain's CDR3 is CASSSGGSGQETQYF. In nucleotides, the CDR3 is TGTGCCAGCAGTTCGGGGGGGAGCGGTCAAGAGACCCAGTACTTC. Full variable domain (remainder filled in from reference TRBV28 and TRBJ2-5): DVKVTQSSRYLVKRTGEKVFLECVQDMDHENMFWYRQDPGLGLRLIYFSYDVKMKEKGDIPEGYSVSREKKERFSLILESASTNQTSMYLCASSSGGSGQETQYFGPGTRLLVL.

The chain is built from TRBV19 and TRBJ1-5; TRBD1 matches 9 bases. J gave up 7 bases and V 9 bases, and 7 bases lay outside the gene matches. The germline gives CDR1 LNHDA, CDR2 SQIVND (reference sequence). This CDR3 region has 13 residues. CDR3 in amino acids: CASRDREGQPQHF. CDR3 in DNA: TGTGCCAGCCGGGACAGGGAGGGACAGCCCCAGCATTTT.

The chain is built from TRBV28 and TRBJ2-7; D is perhaps TRBD2 (7 bases). Trimming cost V 9 bases and J 3 bases, with 15 bases left between them. The CDR3 covers 13 residues. From germline, CDR1 is MDHEN and CDR2 SYDVKM. CDR3 in amino acids: CASRLGGHYEQYF. In DNA, the CDR3 is TGTGCCAGTCGGCTGGGGGGGCACTACGAGCAGTACTTC. Full variable domain (outside the CDR3, taken from reference TRBV28 and TRBJ2-7): DVKVTQSSRYLVKRTGEKVFLECVQDMDHENMFWYRQDPGLGLRLIYFSYDVKMKEKGDIPEGYSVSREKKERFSLILESASTNQTSMYLCASRLGGHYEQYFGPGTRLTVT.

The V call is TRBV5-1, the J call TRBJ2-7; no clear D. The germline V and J ends were trimmed by 2 bases and 0 bases, with 12 bases remaining between them. This CDR3 comprises 15 residues. CDR1 and CDR2 (germline): SGHRS, YFSETQ. CDR3 in DNA: TGCGCCAGCAGCTTTATCCGAGAGCGCTCCTACGAGCAGTACTTC. This encodes CASSFIRERSYEQYF.

The rearrangement uses TRBV7-3 and TRBJ2-5; tentative D call: TRBD2 (5 bases). The germline gives CDR1 SGHTA, CDR2 FQGTGA. The ends were cut back, 5 bases at V and 2 bases at J, with 15 bases in the middle. The length of the CDR3 is 15 residues. As DNA, the CDR3 is TGTGCCAGCAGCCCCGCCCGGACGGGGCAAGAGACCCAGTACTTC. Translated: CASSPARTGQETQYF.

This clone was observed a single time. The gene calls are TRBV5-1 and TRBJ1-3; D gene ambiguous. The CDR3 is 14 amino acids. V was cut by 0 bases and J by 4 bases, with 8 bases left in between. Germline values: CDR1 SGHRS, CDR2 YFSETQ. In DNA, the CDR3 is TGCGCCAGCAGCTTGGATCCAGTCGGAAACACCATATATTTT. It yields the protein CASSLDPVGNTIYF.

This clone was counted between two and nine times. V gene TRBV12-3 or TRBV12-4 combines with J gene TRBJ1-2; TRBD1 aligns across 8 bases. This CDR3 has 12 residues. The trim removed 5 bases at V and 8 bases at J, leaving 4 bases unmatched. In DNA, the CDR3 is TGTGCCAGCAGTCAGGGGGCGCAGGGCTACACCTTC. Its protein product is CASSQGAQGYTF.